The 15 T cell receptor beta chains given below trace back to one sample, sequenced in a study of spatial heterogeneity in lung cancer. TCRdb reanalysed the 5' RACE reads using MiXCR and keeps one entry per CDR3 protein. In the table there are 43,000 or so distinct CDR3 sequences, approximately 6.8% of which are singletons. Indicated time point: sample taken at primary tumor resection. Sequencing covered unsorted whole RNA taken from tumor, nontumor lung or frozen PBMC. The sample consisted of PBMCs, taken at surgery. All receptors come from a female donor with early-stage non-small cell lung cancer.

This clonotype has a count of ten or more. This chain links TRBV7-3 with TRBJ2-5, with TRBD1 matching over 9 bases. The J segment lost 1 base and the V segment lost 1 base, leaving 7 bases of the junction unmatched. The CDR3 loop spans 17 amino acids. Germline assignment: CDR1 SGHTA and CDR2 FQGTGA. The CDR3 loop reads CASSLSSGQGGQETQYF. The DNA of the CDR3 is TGTGCCAGCAGCTTAAGCTCGGGACAGGGAGGCCAAGAGACCCAGTACTTC.

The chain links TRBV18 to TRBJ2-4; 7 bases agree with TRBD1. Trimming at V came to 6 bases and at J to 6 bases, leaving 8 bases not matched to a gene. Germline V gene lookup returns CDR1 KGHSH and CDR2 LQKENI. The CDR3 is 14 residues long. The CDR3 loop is CASSPDRVGNIQYF. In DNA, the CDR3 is TGTGCCAGCTCGCCCGACAGGGTGGGAAACATTCAGTACTTC.

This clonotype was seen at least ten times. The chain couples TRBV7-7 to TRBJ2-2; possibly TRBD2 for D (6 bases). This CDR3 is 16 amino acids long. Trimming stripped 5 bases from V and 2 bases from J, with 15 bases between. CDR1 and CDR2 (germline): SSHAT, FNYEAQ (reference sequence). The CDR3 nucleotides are TGTGCCAGCAGCCCCCCCGGAGGGATCAACACCGGGGAGCTGTTTTTT. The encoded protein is CASSPPGGINTGELFF.

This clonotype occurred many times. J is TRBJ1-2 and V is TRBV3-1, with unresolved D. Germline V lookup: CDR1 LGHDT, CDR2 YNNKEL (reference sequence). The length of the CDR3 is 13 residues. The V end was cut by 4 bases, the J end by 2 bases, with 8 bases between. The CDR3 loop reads CASSLVGNYGYTF. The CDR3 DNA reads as TGTGCCAGCAGCCTGGTAGGGAACTATGGCTACACCTTC.

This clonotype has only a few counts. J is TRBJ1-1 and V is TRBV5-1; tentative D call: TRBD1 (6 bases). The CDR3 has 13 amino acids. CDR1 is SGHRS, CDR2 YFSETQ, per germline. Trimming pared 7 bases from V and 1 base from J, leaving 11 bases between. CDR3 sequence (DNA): TGCGCCAGCCAATCACAGGGGAACACTGAAGCTTTCTTT. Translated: CASQSQGNTEAFF.

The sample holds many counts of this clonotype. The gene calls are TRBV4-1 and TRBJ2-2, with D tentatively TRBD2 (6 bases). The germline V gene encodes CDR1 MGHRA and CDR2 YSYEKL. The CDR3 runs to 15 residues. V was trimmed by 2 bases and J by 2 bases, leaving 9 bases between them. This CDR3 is CASSQRDLNTGELFF. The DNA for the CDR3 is TGCGCCAGCAGCCAACGGGACTTAAACACCGGGGAGCTGTTTTTT.

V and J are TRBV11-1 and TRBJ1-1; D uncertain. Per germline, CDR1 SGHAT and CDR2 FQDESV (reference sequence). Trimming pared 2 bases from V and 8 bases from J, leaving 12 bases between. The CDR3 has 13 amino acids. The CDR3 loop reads CASSLRGLSEAFF. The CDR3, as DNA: TGTGCCAGCAGCTTACGTGGTTTATCAGAAGCTTTCTTT.

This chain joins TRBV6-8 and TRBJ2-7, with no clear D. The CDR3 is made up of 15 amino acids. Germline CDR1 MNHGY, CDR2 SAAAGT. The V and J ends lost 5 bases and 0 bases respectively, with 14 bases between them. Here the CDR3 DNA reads TGTGCCAGCAGTCCCGATTCGGCCCTCTCCTACGAGCAGTACTTC. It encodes CASSPDSALSYEQYF.

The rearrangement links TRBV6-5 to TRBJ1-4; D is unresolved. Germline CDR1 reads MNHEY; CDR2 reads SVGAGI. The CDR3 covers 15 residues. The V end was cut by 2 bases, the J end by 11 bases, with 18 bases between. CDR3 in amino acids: CASSYRAGTEGKLFF. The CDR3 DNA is TGTGCCAGCAGTTACCGGGCAGGAACGGAGGGTAAACTGTTTTTT.

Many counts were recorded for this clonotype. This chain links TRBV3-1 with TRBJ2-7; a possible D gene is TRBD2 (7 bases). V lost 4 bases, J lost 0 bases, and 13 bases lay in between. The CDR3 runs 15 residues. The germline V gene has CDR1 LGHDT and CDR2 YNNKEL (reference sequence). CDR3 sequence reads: CASSLTGGLSYEQYF. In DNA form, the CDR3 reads TGTGCCAGCAGCCTGACGGGGGGCCTCTCCTACGAGCAGTACTTC.

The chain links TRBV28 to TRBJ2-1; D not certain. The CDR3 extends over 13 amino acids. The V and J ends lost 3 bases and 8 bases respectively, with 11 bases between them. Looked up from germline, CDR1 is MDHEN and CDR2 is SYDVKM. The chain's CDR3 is CASSFGDKDEQFF. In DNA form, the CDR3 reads TGTGCCAGCAGTTTTGGCGACAAGGATGAGCAGTTCTTC.

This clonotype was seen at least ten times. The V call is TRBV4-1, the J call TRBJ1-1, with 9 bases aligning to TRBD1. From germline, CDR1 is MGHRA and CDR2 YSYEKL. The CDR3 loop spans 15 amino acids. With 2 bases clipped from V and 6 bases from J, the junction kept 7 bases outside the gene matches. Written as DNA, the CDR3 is TGCGCCAGCAGCCAACGGACAGGGGATAGAGCTGAAGCTTTCTTT. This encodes CASSQRTGDRAEAFF.

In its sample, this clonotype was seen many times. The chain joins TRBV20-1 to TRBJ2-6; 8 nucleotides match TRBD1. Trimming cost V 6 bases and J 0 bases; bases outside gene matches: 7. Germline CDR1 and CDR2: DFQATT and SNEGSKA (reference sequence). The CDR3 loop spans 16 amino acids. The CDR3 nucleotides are TGCAGTGCGTCGACAGGGGCGGGCTCTGGGGCCAACGTCCTGACTTTC. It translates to CSASTGAGSGANVLTF.

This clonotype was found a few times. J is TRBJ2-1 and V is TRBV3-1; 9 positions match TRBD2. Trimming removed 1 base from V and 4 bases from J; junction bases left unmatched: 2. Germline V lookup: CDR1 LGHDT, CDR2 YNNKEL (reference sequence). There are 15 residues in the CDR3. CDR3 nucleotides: TGTGCCAGCAGCCAAGGCGGGGGGGCTTACAATGAGCAGTTCTTC. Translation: CASSQGGGAYNEQFF.

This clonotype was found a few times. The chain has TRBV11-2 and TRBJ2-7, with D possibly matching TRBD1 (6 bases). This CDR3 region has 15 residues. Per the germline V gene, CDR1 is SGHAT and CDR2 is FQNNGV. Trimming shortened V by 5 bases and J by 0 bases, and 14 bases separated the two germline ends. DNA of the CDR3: TGTGCCAGCAGCCGCTCCTCGACAGGCTCCTACGAGCAGTACTTC. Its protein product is CASSRSSTGSYEQYF. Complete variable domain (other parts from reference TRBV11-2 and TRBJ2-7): EAGVAQSPRYKIIEKRQSVAFWCNPISGHATLYWYQQILGQGPKLLIQFQNNGVVDDSQLPKDRFSAERLKGVDSTLKIQPAKLEDSAVYLCASSRSSTGSYEQYFGPGTRLTVT.